This TCR beta chain is from a study of technical replicates of blood from several donors. Profiling relied on immunoSEQ multiplex PCR, and the TCRdb table lists in-frame clones only, not all of them. Of almost 90,000 clones in the sample, just under 95% were seen once. Sequenced input: T cells isolated from PBMCs. The TCR was taken from a human donor in good health.

CDR3 region: CASSLVSSAQETQYF. CDR3 coding DNA: TGTGCCAGCAGCTTAGTATCTAGCGCTCAAGAGACCCAGTACTTC. The rearrangement uses TRBV13 and TRBJ2-5; a possible D gene is TRBD2 (6 bases). CDR3 length: 15 residues. Looked up from germline, CDR1 is PRHDT and CDR2 is FYEKMQ (reference sequence). The V end was cut by 1 base, the J end by 2 bases, with 11 bases between. The entire variable domain, with the rest obtained from reference TRBV13 and TRBJ2-5, is as follows: AAGVIQSPRHLIKEKRETATLKCYPIPRHDTVYWYQQGPGQDPQFLISFYEKMQSDKGSIPDRFSAQQFSDYHSELNMSSLELGDSALYFCASSLVSSAQETQYFGPGTRLLVL.